This is a list of T cell receptor beta chains from one sample in a study of brain T cells in children with intractable seizures. Profiled with immunoSEQ multiplex PCR; TCRdb holds only in-frame clones, not every one. The sample carries about 350,000 clones, 93% recorded once. Sequenced here: peripheral blood, sampled approximately 5 months after surgery. Receptors were obtained from a boy under two years old with tuberous sclerosis and intractable seizures. Each CDR3 is given with its conserved first and last residue.

v_call,j_call,cdr3_aa
TRBV9,TRBJ2-1,CASSVTPKERSSYNEQFF
TRBV21-1,TRBJ2-3,CASSKNCSGLAGVADTQYF
TRBV5-4,TRBJ1-1,CASSRTNTEAFF
TRBV30,TRBJ1-2,CAWSVVGGEGYTF
TRBV19,TRBJ1-1,CASKTQGVGNTEAFF
TRBV6-5,TRBJ1-6,CASSPTLVASPLHF
TRBV5-4,TRBJ2-7,CASSWGGDYSSYEQYF
TRBV24-1,TRBJ2-3,CATSDLRSSGSTDTQYF
TRBV15,TRBJ2-5,CATSREGRGVETQYF
TRBV6-5,TRBJ2-1,CASSLLAGADNEQFF
TRBV13,TRBJ1-3,CASSLAVLSGNTIYF
TRBV30,TRBJ2-3,CAWVPWGGTDTQYF
TRBV5-1,TRBJ2-1,CASSPRTVYNEQFF
TRBV4-2,TRBJ2-3,CASSQDLRGPGGDTQYF
TRBV2,TRBJ2-1,CASSEIQHNEQFF
TRBV5-6,TRBJ2-4,CASSLGTKNIQYF
TRBV5-1,TRBJ2-5,CASSQGTTRETQYF
TRBV6-6,TRBJ2-6,CASRNRGSGANVLTF
TRBV24-1,TRBJ2-3,CATSAAGPGDTQYF
TRBV10-1,TRBJ1-3,CASSAGGSGNTIYF
TRBV7-8,TRBJ1-2,CASSLATAGPGYGYTF
TRBV4-1,TRBJ1-5,CASSQDHQGLRPQHF
TRBV4-2,TRBJ2-2,CASSQDGRGTGELFF
TRBV15,TRBJ2-7,CATSRELRTYEQYF
TRBV7-9,TRBJ1-2,CASSLVRGSDGYTF
TRBV7-3,TRBJ1-1,CASSSAENTEAFF
TRBV12-3/TRBV12-4,TRBJ1-2,CASSLGQNYGYTF
TRBV13,TRBJ2-7,CASSLGLAGVEQYF
TRBV5-8,TRBJ2-7,CASSLGGKRYEQYF
TRBV7-9,TRBJ2-6,CASSLAQGSGANVLTF
TRBV29-1,TRBJ2-5,CSVEVGGQETQYF
TRBV3-1/TRBV3-2,TRBJ1-2,CASSQVEGRGNYGYTF
TRBV7-8,TRBJ1-2,CASSGRNYGYTF
TRBV30,TRBJ1-1,CAWSGPFVPNTEAFF
TRBV5-1,TRBJ2-6,CARLNRDPGANVLTF
TRBV24-1,TRBJ2-3,CATSGGDTKADTQYF
TRBV3-1/TRBV3-2,TRBJ2-2,CASSHLATGELFF
TRBV20-1,TRBJ1-1,CSARWEEAFF
TRBV19,TRBJ1-1,CASMIHQNTEAFF
TRBV5-1,TRBJ2-2,CASSEDRVNTGELFF
TRBV9,TRBJ2-3,CASSNSGVSTDTQYF
TRBV5-1,TRBJ1-1,CASSARQGAYTEAFF
TRBV5-7,TRBJ2-7,CASSSPPGQGPTVDEQYF
TRBV24-1,TRBJ1-1,CATSDPKKTEAFF
TRBV6-5,TRBJ1-2,CASSWDRDYGYTF
TRBV6-6,TRBJ1-2,CASSYEGCSTF
TRBV30,TRBJ1-1,CAWTPGAYTEAFF
TRBV19,TRBJ2-1,CASSIAREQFF
TRBV19,TRBJ2-7,CASRCGRGSYEQYF
TRBV6-5,TRBJ2-3,CASSYPTGGTDTQYF
TRBV5-1,TRBJ1-1,CASSLRGAPNTEAFF
TRBV5-6,TRBJ1-2,CASSLSSGLSNYGYTF
TRBV7-3,TRBJ2-3,CASSLAGGPRDTQYF
TRBV4-2,TRBJ1-1,CASSSDGNTEAFF
TRBV19,TRBJ2-7,CASSIDRTASYEQYF
TRBV11-3,TRBJ2-3,CASSGYIGTGDLTDTQYF
TRBV19,TRBJ2-7,CASSPGTGGYEQYF
TRBV19,TRBJ2-7,CASSIAGDEYEQYF
TRBV7-9,TRBJ1-1,CASRHSQGQGDTEAFF